Following are 10 T cell receptor beta chains from one sample sequenced in a study of a mutant IDH1 vaccine in newly diagnosed glioma. Clones were sequenced by immunoSEQ multiplex PCR, and TCRdb holds only the in-frame ones, with some missing. Here the sample spans tens of thousands of clones, 92% being singletons. These receptors are not linked to any known antigen. This sample's time point: week 35, safety follow-up. Doses comprised 300 ug of mutant IDH1 20-mer peptide each, plus topical imiquimod. The sequencing here drew on PBMCs, taken from a glioma patient whose treatment included an IDH1 peptide vaccine. The receptors were gathered from a man aged 50 to 60 with glioma.

This chain links TRBV19 with TRBJ1-2; perhaps TRBD1 as D (5 bases). Germline CDR1 reads LNHDA; CDR2 reads SQIVND (reference sequence). V lost 3 bases, J lost 6 bases, and 11 bases lay in between. The CDR3 loop spans 13 amino acids. CDR3 DNA: TGTGCCAGTAGTATTCAGACAGTAAATGGCTACACCTTC. Protein: CASSIQTVNGYTF.

This clone occurred once. At one end the junction does not follow the germline gene, possibly because of a read error. V is TRBV2 and J is TRBJ2-3; the D gene is possibly TRBD1 (5 bases). CDR1 and CDR2 (germline): SNHLY, FYNNEI. This CDR3 contains 14 residues. This chain's CDR3 is CASIEAGSTDTQYF. The DNA of the CDR3 is TGTGCCAGCATTGAAGCAGGGAGCACAGATACGCAGTATTTT.

CDR3 protein: CASRGGTSYGYTF. CDR3 DNA sequence: TGTGCCAGCCGAGGCGGGACTAGCTATGGCTACACCTTC. The chain is built from TRBV25-1 and TRBJ1-2; D is possibly TRBD1 (5 bases). This CDR3 is built from 13 residues. The V gene's germline CDR1 is MGHDK and CDR2 SYGVNS. The V and J ends lost 8 bases and 4 bases respectively, with 14 bases between them.

The chain links TRBV2 to TRBJ1-4; 7 nucleotides match TRBD1. The germline gives CDR1 SNHLY, CDR2 FYNNEI. V was clipped by 4 bases and J by 8 bases; unmatched bases: 13. This CDR3 region has 16 residues. DNA for the CDR3: TGTGCCAGCAGTGTGGGCCTCGCGGGACAGTACGAAAAACTGTTTTTT. Amino acids: CASSVGLAGQYEKLFF.

V is TRBV7-9 and J is TRBJ1-3; the D gene is possibly TRBD1 (6 bases). Germline V gene sequence: CDR1 SEHNR, CDR2 FQNEAQ (reference sequence). The CDR3 consists of 19 residues. V was clipped by 5 bases and J by 4 bases, with 27 bases between them. CDR3 coding DNA: TGTGCCAGCAGCCAAGGCTTCGACAGGATCGCCGTGTCGGGAAACACCATATATTTT. Translation: CASSQGFDRIAVSGNTIYF.

The J gene is TRBJ1-1, the V gene TRBV18; tentative D call: TRBD1 (6 bases). CDR1 KGHSH and CDR2 LQKENI come from the germline V gene. The CDR3 totals 14 residues. V shed 5 bases and J shed 4 bases, with 14 bases lying between them. The CDR3 reads CASSGGASTTEAFF. CDR3 in DNA: TGTGCCAGCTCAGGGGGCGCTTCCACCACTGAAGCTTTCTTT.

J is TRBJ1-2 and V is TRBV2; TRBD1 might be the D (5 bases). The V gene lost 7 bases and the J gene lost 7 bases, with 25 bases spanning the gap. This CDR3 contains 16 residues. Germline V gene sequence: CDR1 SNHLY, CDR2 FYNNEI. CDR3 sequence: CASTNYNRPRMPGYTF. CDR3 DNA: TGTGCCAGCACCAACTATAACAGGCCCCGAATGCCTGGCTACACCTTC.

The chain employs TRBV27 and TRBJ1-2; 8 bases line up with TRBD1. There are 16 residues in the CDR3. V gave up 5 bases and J gave up 7 bases; unmatched junction bases: 15. Germline V gene sequence: CDR1 MNHEY, CDR2 SMNVEV (reference sequence). The CDR3: CASSQRRTGSPFGYTF. CDR3 nucleotides: TGTGCCAGCAGTCAACGACGGACAGGGTCTCCCTTTGGCTACACCTTC.

V usage is TRBV7-9 and J usage is TRBJ1-2; no definite D call. The CDR3 is 15 residues long. Germline V lookup: CDR1 SEHNR, CDR2 FQNEAQ (reference sequence). Trimming removed 7 bases at V and 6 bases at J, with 21 bases between. The CDR3, as DNA: TGTGCCAGCATGGACCTCGGAGGGATCAGTGATGGCTACACCTTC. Translating it yields CASMDLGGISDGYTF.

The V and J genes are TRBV2 and TRBJ1-2; 7 bases map to TRBD1. CDR3 length equals 15 residues. The V segment lost 2 bases and the J segment 4 bases; nucleotides outside the gene matches: 7. Germline CDR1 is SNHLY and CDR2 is FYNNEI. The CDR3 sequence: CASSEWQGGIYGYTF. DNA for the CDR3: TGTGCCAGCAGTGAATGGCAGGGGGGGATCTATGGCTACACCTTC. The full variable domain, with the rest looked up from reference TRBV2 and TRBJ1-2, is EPEVTQTPSHQVTQMGQEVILRCVPISNHLYFYWYRQILGQKVEFLVSFYNNEISEKSEIFDDQFSVERPDGSNFTLKIRSTKLEDSAMYFCASSEWQGGIYGYTFGSGTRLTVV.